This record covers a single T cell receptor beta chain. The CDR3 runs to 18 residues. V shed 4 bases, J shed 5 bases, and the junction held 18 bases outside the gene matches. Germline V gives CDR1 SGHRS, CDR2 YFSETQ. The data were taken from a study of blood T cell repertoires in COVID-19. Overall study: COVID-19 samples collected from the United States, Italy and Spain covered acute and convalescent phases.

TCRdb keeps only in-frame clones here, not all; method: immunoSEQ multiplex PCR. Among about 320,000 clones listed, around nine tenths were seen once. The sequence derives from a man between 60 and 75 years old who had recovered from COVID-19. Sequenced input: PBMCs or T cells enriched from blood (not recorded which). This chain links TRBV5-1 with TRBJ2-5; 9 nucleotides align to TRBD2. The CDR3, as DNA: TGCGCCAGCAGCCCGTCCGGTGGCGGGAGGGCCATTGGTGAGACCCAGTACTTC. Amino acid sequence: CASSPSGGGRAIGETQYF.